This entry describes one T cell receptor (beta chain). Its specificity is unknown. The CDR3 totals 15 residues. V was trimmed by 8 bases and J by 2 bases, leaving 15 bases between them. Germline V gene sequence: CDR1 MNHEY, CDR2 SVGAGI. This record belongs to a study of cytomegalovirus exposure and HLA in healthy donors. Overall study: Researchers previously reported finding 90 million to 130 million unique TCR beta sequences from 150 million to 200 million T cells. Broader study findings: The study flagged about 150 TCR beta chains as cytomegalovirus-associated. Fewer N-insertions than the roughly 670-donor mean were reportedly shown by an Asian-associated ancestry cluster in a later analysis. The likely explanation for a cluster of highly shared sequence variants was sequencing artifact.

Use of 60 Vbeta and 13 Jbeta primers characterized the PCR. The protocol was immunoSEQ multiplex PCR, while the TCRdb copy is restricted to in-frame clones and leaves out a portion. Among approximately 170,000 clones listed, 75% to 90% were seen once. The receptor was derived from a boy between 2 and 10 years old in good health and CMV-seronegative. This sequence joins TRBV6-5 and TRBJ2-2; D perhaps matches TRBD1 (6 bases). Source material: PBMCs. CDR3 amino acids: CASRPDSTNTGELFF. The CDR3, as DNA: TGTGCCAGCCGACCGGACAGCACCAACACCGGGGAGCTGTTTTTT.